One sample yielded the 21 T cell receptor beta chains listed below, sequenced in a study of graft-versus-host responses after intestinal transplantation. The protocol was immunoSEQ multiplex PCR, while the TCRdb copy is restricted to in-frame clones and leaves out a portion. In the table there are 15,000 to 20,000 clones, around 90% of which are singletons. The source was PBMCs, collected approximately 110 days after intestinal transplant. These receptors all come from a human patient who received an intestinal transplant, so some T cells may come from the graft donor.

The chain couples TRBV30 to TRBJ2-3; TRBD2 agrees at 9 bases. Per germline, CDR1 GTSNPN and CDR2 SVGIG (reference sequence). This CDR3 contains 17 residues. The V gene end was trimmed by 4 bases and the J gene end by 1 base; junction bases not matched to a gene: 12. The CDR3 coding sequence is TGTGCCTGGATTCGCGCGGGAGGGCCCCGCGGCACAGATACGCAGTATTTT. It encodes CAWIRAGGPRGTDTQYF.

V usage is TRBV6-7 and J usage is TRBJ2-7; the match to TRBD2 covers 7 bases. TRBV6-7 is treated as an ORF (open reading frame) with a function not yet certain. V trimming: 2 bases; J trimming: 0 bases; junction bases outside the gene matches: 1. This CDR3 has 14 amino acids. The CDR3 region is CASSYGRASYEQYF. Written as DNA, the CDR3 is TGTGCCAGCAGTTACGGGAGGGCCTCCTACGAGCAGTACTTC.

This chain uses TRBV5-1 with TRBJ2-2, with D tentatively TRBD2 (6 bases). The CDR3 sequence is 15 residues long. V was shortened by 6 bases and J by 6 bases, with 18 bases between the two germline ends. Germline-derived CDR1 and CDR2 are SGHRS and YFSETQ. In DNA form, the CDR3 reads TGCGCCAGCACCCTTGAAACGTCGGGGGCCGGGGAGCTGTTTTTT. This codes for CASTLETSGAGELFF. Full variable domain (rest looked up from reference TRBV5-1 and TRBJ2-2): KAGVTQTPRYLIKTRGQQVTLSCSPISGHRSVSWYQQTPGQGLQFLFEYFSETQRNKGNFPGRFSGRQFSNSRSEMNVSTLELGDSALYLCASTLETSGAGELFFGEGSRLTVL.

The rearrangement links TRBV25-1 to TRBJ2-2, with D perhaps TRBD1 or TRBD2 (5 bases each). V lost 3 bases to trimming and J lost 4 bases, with 9 bases between them. The CDR3 covers 14 residues. Germline V gives CDR1 MGHDK, CDR2 SYGVNS. The CDR3 loop is CASSDRDGTGELFF. In nucleotides, the CDR3 is TGTGCCAGCAGTGATCGGGACGGCACCGGGGAGCTGTTTTTT.

The CDR3 protein is CASSWGLVYEQYF. The CDR3, as DNA: TGTGCCAGCAGCTGGGGACTGGTCTACGAGCAGTACTTC. The chain is built from TRBV5-6 and TRBJ2-7; possibly TRBD2 for D (6 bases). CDR1 is SGHDT, CDR2 YYEEEE, per germline. V was cut by 3 bases and J by 3 bases, with 10 bases left in between. The CDR3 contains 13 residues.

This chain joins TRBV6-5 and TRBJ2-7; D is unresolved. Trimming left V 11 bases short and J 9 bases short, with 14 bases between. Germline lookup yields CDR1 MNHEY and CDR2 SVGAGI. CDR3 length equals 10 residues. The CDR3 region has the DNA TGTGCCCTGGACGGTGGTACGCAGTACTTC. Protein product: CALDGGTQYF.

This chain connects TRBV9 to TRBJ2-3; D gene unclear. Deletions cut 3 bases from V and 10 bases from J, with 15 bases between. Per the germline V gene, CDR1 is SGDLS and CDR2 is YYNGEE. The CDR3 spans 13 residues. This chain's CDR3 is CASSDTTSYSQYF. The DNA for the CDR3 is TGTGCCAGCAGCGATACGACATCTTATTCGCAGTATTTT.

The rearrangement uses TRBV4-3 and TRBJ2-1, with D unresolved. CDR1 is LGHNA and CDR2 is YSLEER in the germline V gene. The CDR3 has 14 amino acids. Trimming left V 0 bases short and J 2 bases short, with 5 bases between. The CDR3 reads CASSQESTYNEQFF. For the CDR3, the DNA is TGCGCCAGCAGCCAAGAGAGCACCTACAATGAGCAGTTCTTC.

V gene TRBV27 combines with J gene TRBJ2-5; 10 bases are shared with TRBD2. Germline-derived CDR1 and CDR2 are MNHEY and SMNVEV (reference sequence). CDR3 size: 14 residues. The ends lost 2 bases at V and 3 bases at J; junction bases unmatched: 0. The chain's CDR3 is CASSLLAGEETQYF. The CDR3 coding sequence is TGTGCCAGCAGTTTACTAGCGGGAGAAGAGACCCAGTACTTC.

This clone was seen a few times. The chain links TRBV10-3 to TRBJ2-7, with D uncertain. The ends were cut back, 10 bases at V and 5 bases at J, with 15 bases in the middle. The CDR3 has 12 amino acids. CDR1 and CDR2 from the germline V gene are ENHRY and SYGVKD. The CDR3 here is CARSLITNEQYF. CDR3 DNA: TGTGCCAGGTCCCTAATTACGAACGAGCAGTACTTC.

The rearrangement links TRBV2 to TRBJ1-2; maybe TRBD1 (5 bases). CDR3 length: 13 amino acids. Trimming cost V 7 bases and J 4 bases, with 13 bases left between them. Per the germline V gene, CDR1 is SNHLY and CDR2 is FYNNEI. As DNA, the CDR3 is TGTGCCAGCATAGAGGGGAGTGGCTATGGCTACACCTTC. Its protein is CASIEGSGYGYTF.

The V call is TRBV27, the J call TRBJ1-2; D might be TRBD1 (6 bases). V lost 2 bases to trimming and J lost 6 bases, with 10 bases between them. Looked up from germline, CDR1 is MNHEY and CDR2 is SMNVEV (reference sequence). This CDR3 has 13 residues. The CDR3 sequence: CASSLQGWDGYTF. The CDR3 nucleotides are TGTGCCAGCAGTTTACAGGGGTGGGATGGCTACACCTTC.

The CDR3 DNA sequence: TGCGCCAGCTTCGGGGAACCGGGATCCACAGATACGCAGTATTTT. Translation gives CASFGEPGSTDTQYF. The chain uses TRBV5-1 and TRBJ2-3; possible D gene TRBD2, 5 bases. The germline V and J ends were trimmed by 7 bases and 2 bases, with 17 bases remaining between them. Germline lookup yields CDR1 SGHRS and CDR2 YFSETQ. The CDR3 contains 15 residues.

V and J are TRBV6-5 and TRBJ1-3, with D perhaps matching TRBD1 (6 bases). Germline assignment: CDR1 MNHEY and CDR2 SVGAGI. The CDR3 runs to 16 residues. Trimming took 0 bases from V and 1 from J, leaving 10 bases between them. CDR3 DNA: TGTGCCAGCAGTTACTCGAAACAGGGTTCTGGAAACACCATATATTTT. Encoded protein: CASSYSKQGSGNTIYF.

V gene TRBV11-2 combines with J gene TRBJ2-1; D is ambiguous. With 5 bases removed from V and 4 bases from J, the gap between germline ends came to 12 bases. This CDR3 is 14 amino acids long. Looked up from germline, CDR1 is SGHAT and CDR2 is FQNNGV. The CDR3 spells CASSHALSYNEQFF. CDR3 coding DNA: TGTGCCAGCAGCCACGCCTTGAGTTACAATGAGCAGTTCTTC.

The chain is built from TRBV19 and TRBJ2-1, with 12 nucleotides matching TRBD2. CDR1 is LNHDA and CDR2 is SQIVND in the germline V gene (reference sequence). CDR3 length: 17 amino acids. V lost 5 bases and J lost 8; bases outside the gene matches: 13. The CDR3 reads CASSSLLAGGPRDEQFF. The CDR3 DNA sequence: TGTGCCAGTAGTTCCCTTCTAGCGGGAGGGCCACGGGATGAGCAGTTCTTC.

The genes are TRBV10-3 and TRBJ2-5; D is undetermined. CDR3 size: 11 residues. Trimming shortened V by 8 bases and J by 5 bases, and 9 bases separated the two germline ends. The germline gives CDR1 ENHRY, CDR2 SYGVKD. The CDR3 spells CAIGILETQYF. The CDR3 DNA sequence: TGTGCCATCGGGATCCTGGAGACCCAGTACTTC.

The chain couples TRBV19 to TRBJ1-1, with a weak D call TRBD1 (6 bases). CDR1 LNHDA and CDR2 SQIVND come from the germline V gene (reference sequence). V gave up 6 bases and J gave up 4 bases, with 15 bases separating them. CDR3 size: 14 residues. The CDR3 sequence is CASSTGPQGTEAFF. CDR3 in DNA: TGTGCCAGTAGCACAGGGCCACAAGGCACTGAAGCTTTCTTT. Filled out from reference TRBV19 and TRBJ1-1, the complete variable domain reads DGGITQSPKYLFRKEGQNVTLSCEQNLNHDAMYWYRQDPGQGLRLIYYSQIVNDFQKGDIAEGYSVSREKKESFPLTVTSAQKNPTAFYLCASSTGPQGTEAFFGQGTRLTVV.

This clone occurred once. The chain carries TRBV28 and TRBJ1-5; 9 nucleotides align to TRBD1. Per germline, CDR1 MDHEN and CDR2 SYDVKM. V lost 6 bases to trimming and J lost 6 bases; unmatched junction nucleotides: 6. The CDR3 sequence is 14 residues long. CDR3 nucleotide sequence: TGTGCCAGCAGAGAACAGGGGGCCGTTCAGCCCCAGCATTTT. It codes for CASREQGAVQPQHF.

The table lists this clone with a count of one. This chain links TRBV19 with TRBJ2-1, with 9 bases aligning to TRBD2. With 7 bases clipped from V and 7 bases from J, the junction kept 11 bases outside the gene matches. CDR1 and CDR2 from the germline V gene are LNHDA and SQIVND (reference sequence). CDR3 length: 15 residues. The CDR3 reads CASTVSREGWNEQFF. In nucleotides, the CDR3 is TGTGCCAGTACCGTCTCGCGGGAGGGTTGGAATGAGCAGTTCTTC.

Regarding this clone: An end of the junction differs from the germline gene, which may be a read error. This chain joins TRBV5-6 and TRBJ1-2; D unclear. CDR1 and CDR2 (germline): SGHDT, YYEEEE. This CDR3 is 14 amino acids long. The CDR3 nucleotides are TGTGCCAACAGCGTCGGACGGTATAAACGGGGCTACACCTTC. This gives the protein CANSVGRYKRGYTF.